These 21 T cell receptor beta chains were sequenced from one sample in a study of T-cell memory formation after mild COVID-19. One entry per CDR3 protein results from TCRdb running MiXCR on the 5' RACE reads. The data contain tens of thousands of distinct CDR3 sequences, 16% of them seen just once; the ten biggest clones take up about 33%. Sequenced: PBMCs or a T cell subset sorted from them (not recorded which). The receptors stem from an adult woman who had mild COVID-19 (a few samples of this study predate the infection). Cell type and time point are not known.

J is TRBJ2-7 and V is TRBV7-9; a possible D gene is TRBD2 (5 bases). V was clipped by 4 bases and J by 1 base, with 8 bases between them. Germline CDR1 reads SEHNR; CDR2 reads FQNEAQ (reference sequence). This CDR3 is 13 amino acids long. CDR3 DNA: TGTGCCAGCAGCTCGCGGGTTTCCTACGAGCAGTACTTC. Translation: CASSSRVSYEQYF.

This chain uses TRBV6-4 with TRBJ2-3, with TRBD1 as a possible D gene (5 bases). This CDR3 has 12 amino acids. Deletions cut 4 bases from V and 4 bases from J, with 6 bases between. Germline CDR1 MRHNA, CDR2 SNTAGT. CDR3 loop: CASSAGSDTQYF. Here the CDR3 DNA reads TGTGCCAGCAGTGCAGGGTCAGATACGCAGTATTTT.

This clonotype appeared a few times. The gene calls are TRBV29-1 and TRBJ1-1; 9 bases match TRBD1. V gave up 6 bases and J gave up 5 bases; unmatched junction bases: 7. This CDR3 has 13 amino acids. Germline values: CDR1 SQVTM, CDR2 ANQGSEA. The DNA for the CDR3 is TGCAGCGTCACAGGGGGCGCCAGGACTGAAGCTTTCTTT. Translated: CSVTGGARTEAFF.

The genes are TRBV7-2 and TRBJ2-7; tentatively, D is TRBD1 or TRBD2 (5 bases each). Germline values: CDR1 SGHTA, CDR2 FQGNSA. V gave up 5 bases and J gave up 0 bases, with 20 bases separating them. The CDR3 runs 17 residues. CDR3 DNA sequence: TGTGCCAGCAGCCCTTTGGGGCCGGGACCGAGCTCCTACGAGCAGTACTTC. It yields the protein CASSPLGPGPSSYEQYF. Full variable domain (rest looked up from reference TRBV7-2 and TRBJ2-7): GAGVSQSPSNKVTEKGKDVELRCDPISGHTALYWYRQSLGQGLEFLIYFQGNSAPDKSGLPSDRFSAERTGGSVSTLTIQRTQQEDSAVYLCASSPLGPGPSSYEQYFGPGTRLTVT.

This clonotype was seen a few times. The rearrangement links TRBV15 to TRBJ2-7; D is uncertain. CDR3 length: 14 residues. Germline V gene data show CDR1 as LNHNV and CDR2 as YYDKDF (reference sequence). V was clipped by 0 bases and J by 3 bases, with 9 bases between them. In DNA, the CDR3 is TGTGCCACCAGCAGAGATTGGGCAGGCTACGAGCAGTACTTC. Translation gives CATSRDWAGYEQYF.

The chain combines TRBV12-3 or TRBV12-4 with TRBJ1-2; 7 bases line up with TRBD1. The CDR3 is made up of 14 amino acids. V gave up 6 bases and J gave up 4 bases; unmatched junction bases: 8. CDR3 sequence: CASSYSGTAYGYTF. For the CDR3, the DNA is TGTGCCAGCAGCTACTCTGGGACAGCCTATGGCTACACCTTC.

The V and J genes are TRBV12-3 or TRBV12-4 and TRBJ2-1; TRBD2 aligns across 8 bases. The CDR3 has 16 residues. V trimming: 6 bases; J trimming: 1 base; junction bases outside the gene matches: 8. CDR3 DNA: TGTGCCAGCAGGGGCCCTAGCGGGCCTTCCTACAATGAGCAGTTCTTC. Amino acids: CASRGPSGPSYNEQFF.

This chain uses TRBV9 with TRBJ2-3; 9 nucleotides line up with TRBD2. V lost 0 bases, J lost 2 bases, and 7 bases stayed unmatched. The CDR3 is made up of 17 amino acids. Per germline, CDR1 SGDLS and CDR2 YYNGEE. In DNA form, the CDR3 reads TGTGCCAGCAGCGTAGACCCGGCTAGCGGGGACACAGATACGCAGTATTTT. As protein: CASSVDPASGDTDTQYF.

The V gene is TRBV2, the J gene TRBJ2-2, with D hard to call. CDR3 size: 14 residues. CDR1 SNHLY and CDR2 FYNNEI come from the germline V gene. Trimming took off 7 bases at V and 1 base at J, with 10 bases between the two ends. The CDR3 DNA reads as TGTGCCAGCAACGGCGGAGAGAACACCGGGGAGCTGTTTTTT. Its translation: CASNGGENTGELFF.

The chain links TRBV7-9 to TRBJ2-7; a possible D gene is TRBD2 (5 bases). Trimming shortened V by 7 bases and J by 2 bases, and 12 bases separated the two germline ends. The CDR3 length is 13 residues. CDR1 and CDR2 from the germline V gene are SEHNR and FQNEAQ (reference sequence). The CDR3 coding sequence is TGTGCCAGCATGGATAGCGAGACCTACGAGCAGTACTTC. Translation: CASMDSETYEQYF.

This chain links TRBV12-3 or TRBV12-4 with TRBJ1-2; maybe TRBD1 (6 bases). This CDR3 contains 16 residues. V was cut by 5 bases and J by 4 bases, with 20 bases left in between. The CDR3 sequence: CASSPRGPNWTYGYTF. The CDR3 DNA is TGTGCCAGCAGTCCCAGGGGTCCGAACTGGACCTATGGCTACACCTTC.

There are a few counts of this clonotype. The chain employs TRBV25-1 and TRBJ2-7; 7 bases agree with TRBD1. Germline V gene lookup returns CDR1 MGHDK and CDR2 SYGVNS. Trimming took 4 bases from V and 7 from J; bases not matched to a gene: 7. The CDR3 runs to 13 residues. The chain's CDR3 is CASSVLTGDEQYF. Written as DNA, the CDR3 is TGTGCCAGCAGTGTTCTCACAGGGGATGAGCAGTACTTC.

The chain couples TRBV9 to TRBJ2-1, with D perhaps matching TRBD2 (7 bases). The length of the CDR3 is 17 residues. With 3 bases removed from V and 1 base from J, the gap between germline ends came to 17 bases. Germline CDR1 is SGDLS and CDR2 is YYNGEE. The CDR3 DNA is TGTGCCAGCAGCGGCTTGCTGGGAGGGGGTTCCTACAATGAGCAGTTCTTC. It specifies CASSGLLGGGSYNEQFF. The full variable domain, with the rest looked up from reference TRBV9 and TRBJ2-1, is DSGVTQTPKHLITATGQRVTLRCSPRSGDLSVYWYQQSLDQGLQFLIQYYNGEERAKGNILERFSAQQFPDLHSELNLSSLELGDSALYFCASSGLLGGGSYNEQFFGPGTRLTVL.

The rearrangement joins TRBV7-9 to TRBJ2-1; 11 bases are shared with TRBD2. The J segment lost 4 bases and the V segment lost 0 bases, leaving 8 bases of the junction unmatched. This CDR3 is built from 18 residues. The germline CDR1 and CDR2 sequences are SEHNR and FQNEAQ (reference sequence). The CDR3 loop is CASSLALLLAGAYNEQFF. The CDR3 DNA follows: TGTGCCAGCAGCTTAGCCCTCCTACTAGCGGGAGCATACAATGAGCAGTTCTTC.

This clonotype was detected only a few times. The chain has TRBV9 and TRBJ2-1; no clear D gene. The CDR3 runs 15 residues. Trimming left V 4 bases short and J 0 bases short, with 11 bases between. CDR1 is SGDLS, CDR2 YYNGEE, per germline. CDR3 amino acids: CASSPGRGSYNEQFF. CDR3 in DNA: TGTGCCAGCAGCCCCGGCAGAGGCTCCTACAATGAGCAGTTCTTC. The full variable domain, rest sourced from reference TRBV9 and TRBJ2-1, is DSGVTQTPKHLITATGQRVTLRCSPRSGDLSVYWYQQSLDQGLQFLIQYYNGEERAKGNILERFSAQQFPDLHSELNLSSLELGDSALYFCASSPGRGSYNEQFFGPGTRLTVL.

The chain uses TRBV6-5 and TRBJ2-2; D is perhaps TRBD1 (7 bases). The CDR3 extends over 16 amino acids. V gave up 4 bases and J gave up 2 bases, with 14 bases separating them. The germline CDR1 and CDR2 sequences are MNHEY and SVGAGI. CDR3 amino acids: CASSWGDRFNTGELFF. CDR3 bases: TGTGCCAGCAGTTGGGGGGACAGATTTAACACCGGGGAGCTGTTTTTT.

The V call is TRBV7-9, the J call TRBJ2-1; 9 bases map to TRBD2. Germline CDR1 and CDR2: SEHNR and FQNEAQ (reference sequence). Trimming at V came to 2 bases and at J to 8 bases, leaving 13 bases not matched to a gene. This CDR3 is built from 17 residues. CDR3 nucleotides: TGTGCCAGCAGCTTAATGGCGGGGGGGCCTTTATTGTATGAGCAGTTCTTC. Its protein is CASSLMAGGPLLYEQFF. The full variable domain, its missing parts supplied by reference TRBV7-9 and TRBJ2-1, is DTGVSQNPRHKITKRGQNVTFRCDPISEHNRLYWYRQTLGQGPEFLTYFQNEAQLEKSRLLSDRFSAERPKGSFSTLEIQRTEQGDSAMYLCASSLMAGGPLLYEQFFGPGTRLTVL.

The chain combines TRBV5-1 with TRBJ2-1; 9 bases agree with TRBD2. This CDR3 is 16 amino acids long. V trimming: 1 base; J trimming: 5 bases; junction bases outside the gene matches: 7. CDR1 and CDR2 (germline): SGHRS, YFSETQ. Here the CDR3 reads CASSLLEREVHNEQFF. In nucleotides, the CDR3 is TGCGCCAGCAGCTTGCTAGAGCGGGAGGTCCACAATGAGCAGTTCTTC.

The CDR3 reads CASSPGQGASDEQFF. CDR3 sequence (DNA): TGTGCCAGCAGCCCGGGACAGGGGGCCTCGGATGAGCAGTTCTTC. This chain links TRBV2 with TRBJ2-1; 12 bases agree with TRBD1. Germline V gene sequence: CDR1 SNHLY, CDR2 FYNNEI. Trimming removed 6 bases from V and 8 bases from J; junction bases left unmatched: 8. This CDR3 comprises 15 residues.

This clonotype turned up a few times. The rearrangement uses TRBV5-1 and TRBJ1-1; unclear D gene. Germline loops: CDR1 SGHRS, CDR2 YFSETQ. V lost 4 bases and J lost 0, with 16 bases in between. The CDR3 is made up of 16 amino acids. The CDR3 loop reads CASSPAAVLVNTEAFF. Here the CDR3 DNA reads TGCGCCAGCAGCCCGGCGGCGGTTTTAGTGAACACTGAAGCTTTCTTT.

This clonotype was found a few times. The rearrangement uses TRBV12-3 or TRBV12-4 and TRBJ2-7; 10 bases agree with TRBD1. CDR3 length equals 15 residues. After removal of 5 bases from V and 4 bases from J, the junction contained 8 bases not matched to a gene. CDR3 DNA sequence: TGTGCCAGCAGTAAGACCGGGACAGGGGTATACGAGCAGTACTTC. It yields the protein CASSKTGTGVYEQYF.